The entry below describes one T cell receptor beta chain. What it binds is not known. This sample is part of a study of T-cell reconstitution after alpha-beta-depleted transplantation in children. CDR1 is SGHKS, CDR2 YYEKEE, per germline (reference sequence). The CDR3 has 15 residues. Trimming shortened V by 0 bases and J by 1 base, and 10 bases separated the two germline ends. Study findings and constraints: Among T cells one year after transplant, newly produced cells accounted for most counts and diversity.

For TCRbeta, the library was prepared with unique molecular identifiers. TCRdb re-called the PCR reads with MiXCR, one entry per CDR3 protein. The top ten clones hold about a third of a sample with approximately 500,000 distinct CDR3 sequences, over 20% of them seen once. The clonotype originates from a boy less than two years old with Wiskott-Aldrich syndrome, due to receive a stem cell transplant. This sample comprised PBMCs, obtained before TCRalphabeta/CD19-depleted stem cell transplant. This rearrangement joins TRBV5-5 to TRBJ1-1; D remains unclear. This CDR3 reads CASSLGRSQNTEAFF. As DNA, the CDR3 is TGTGCCAGCAGCTTGGGACGGAGCCAGAACACTGAAGCTTTCTTT.